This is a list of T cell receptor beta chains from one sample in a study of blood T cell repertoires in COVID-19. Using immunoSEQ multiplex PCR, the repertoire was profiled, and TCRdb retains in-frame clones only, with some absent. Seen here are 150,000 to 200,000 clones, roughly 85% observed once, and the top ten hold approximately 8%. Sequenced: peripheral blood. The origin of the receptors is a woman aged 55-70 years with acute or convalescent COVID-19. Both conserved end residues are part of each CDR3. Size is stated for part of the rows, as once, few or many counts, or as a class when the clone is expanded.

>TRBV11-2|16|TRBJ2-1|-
CASSLGGLRAYNEQFF
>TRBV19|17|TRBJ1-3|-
CASSIVGGGHSGNTIYF
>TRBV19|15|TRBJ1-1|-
CASSSQQGASTEAFF
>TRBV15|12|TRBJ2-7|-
CATSNLAYEQYF
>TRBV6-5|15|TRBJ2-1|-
CASSYSGQIQTGQFF
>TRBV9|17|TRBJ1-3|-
CASSVAPSRGKGDTIYF
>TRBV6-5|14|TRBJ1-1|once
CASSYTAGNTEAFF
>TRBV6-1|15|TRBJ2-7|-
CASSEGIAGGYEQYF
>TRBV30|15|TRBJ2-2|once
CAWSLTREFTGELFF
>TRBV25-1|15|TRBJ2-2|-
CASSELVYRTGELFF
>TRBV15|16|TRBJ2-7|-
CATSISTAGSVYEQYF
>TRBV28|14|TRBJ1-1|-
CASSLMAGATEAFF
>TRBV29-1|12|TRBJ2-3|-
CSVVMYTDTQYF
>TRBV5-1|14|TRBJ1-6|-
CASSYDSRNSPLHF
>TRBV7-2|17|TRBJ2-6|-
CASSLAHVAAGANVLTF
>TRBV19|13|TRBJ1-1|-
CASTRTANTEAFF
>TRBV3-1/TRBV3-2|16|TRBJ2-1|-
CASSQRTSGGGDEQFF
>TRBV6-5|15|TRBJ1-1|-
CASSYSSGSSAEAFF
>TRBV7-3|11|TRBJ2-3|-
CASSLQGTQYF
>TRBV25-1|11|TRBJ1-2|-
CASSETDGYTF
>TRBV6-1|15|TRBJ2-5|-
CASSEQGGGKETQYF
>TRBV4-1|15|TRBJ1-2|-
CASSQGDRGLDGYTF
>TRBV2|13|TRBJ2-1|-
CASSPSAYNEQFF
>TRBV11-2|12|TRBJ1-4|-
CASSSQGYKLFF
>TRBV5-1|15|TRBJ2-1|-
CASSRGGSSYNEQFF
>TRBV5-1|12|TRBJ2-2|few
CASSLVSGELFF
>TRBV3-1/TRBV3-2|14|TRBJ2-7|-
CASSHGAGVYEQYF
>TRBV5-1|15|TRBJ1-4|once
CASSPTYREGEKLFF
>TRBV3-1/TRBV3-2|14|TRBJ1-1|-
CASTPGGLGTEAFF
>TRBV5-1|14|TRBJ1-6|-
CASSTRDRDSPLHF
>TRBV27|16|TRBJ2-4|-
CASRADGYGAKNIQYF
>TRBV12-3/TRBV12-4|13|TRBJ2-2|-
CASSRHGTGELFF
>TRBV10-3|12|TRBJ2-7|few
CAPTGGHYEQYF
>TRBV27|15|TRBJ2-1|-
CASSLDRASYNEQFF
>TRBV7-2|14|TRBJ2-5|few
CASSLVHSQETQYF
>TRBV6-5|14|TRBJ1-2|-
CASRADSTRHGYTF
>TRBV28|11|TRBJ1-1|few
CASQVNTEAFF
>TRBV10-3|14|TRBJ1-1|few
CAISATGKNTEAFF
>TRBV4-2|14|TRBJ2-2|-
CARGASGNTGELFF
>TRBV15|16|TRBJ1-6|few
CATSRDLRREGSPLHF
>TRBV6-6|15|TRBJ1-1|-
CASSYIGGGNTEAFF
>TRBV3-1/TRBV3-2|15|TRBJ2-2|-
CASSQVLLNTGELFF
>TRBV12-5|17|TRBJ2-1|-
CASGPGLAGGTYNEQFF
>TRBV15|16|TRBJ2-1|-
CATSRSGLAEDNEQFF
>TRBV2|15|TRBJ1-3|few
CASSVWGAPGNTIYF
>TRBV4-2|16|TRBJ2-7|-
CASSLPGMPGSYEQYF
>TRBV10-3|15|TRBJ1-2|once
CAISGTGQAVDGYTF
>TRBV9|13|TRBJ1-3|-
CASSVTGGNTIYF
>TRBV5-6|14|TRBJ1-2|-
CASSRRDRAHGYTF
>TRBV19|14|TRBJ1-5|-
CASTTGETDQPQHF
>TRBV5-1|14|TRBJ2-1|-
CASSGGLAFNEQFF